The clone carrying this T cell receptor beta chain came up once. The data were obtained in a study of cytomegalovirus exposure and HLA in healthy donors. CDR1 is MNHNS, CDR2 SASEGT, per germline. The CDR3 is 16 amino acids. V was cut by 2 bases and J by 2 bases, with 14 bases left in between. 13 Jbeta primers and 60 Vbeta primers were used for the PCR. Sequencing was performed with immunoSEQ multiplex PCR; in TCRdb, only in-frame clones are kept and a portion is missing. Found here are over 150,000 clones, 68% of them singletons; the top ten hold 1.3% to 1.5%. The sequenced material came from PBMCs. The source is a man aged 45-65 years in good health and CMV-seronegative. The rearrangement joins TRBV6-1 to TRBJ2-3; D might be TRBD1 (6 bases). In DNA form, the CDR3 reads TGTGCCAGCAGTGAATACTATTCAGGGGACACAGATACGCAGTATTTT. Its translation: CASSEYYSGDTDTQYF.